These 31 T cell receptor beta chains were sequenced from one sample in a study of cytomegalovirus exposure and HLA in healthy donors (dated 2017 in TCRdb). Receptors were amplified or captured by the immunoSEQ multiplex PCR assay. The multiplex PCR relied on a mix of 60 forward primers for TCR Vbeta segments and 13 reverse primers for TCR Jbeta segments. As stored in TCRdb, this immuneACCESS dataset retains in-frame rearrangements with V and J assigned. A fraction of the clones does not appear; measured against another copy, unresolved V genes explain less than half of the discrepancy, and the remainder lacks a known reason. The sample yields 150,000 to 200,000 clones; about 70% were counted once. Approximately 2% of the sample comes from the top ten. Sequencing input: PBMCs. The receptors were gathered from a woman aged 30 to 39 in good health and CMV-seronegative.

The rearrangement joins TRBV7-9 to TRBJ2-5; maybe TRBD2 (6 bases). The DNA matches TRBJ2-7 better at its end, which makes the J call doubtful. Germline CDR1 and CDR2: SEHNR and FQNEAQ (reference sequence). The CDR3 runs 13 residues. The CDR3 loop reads CASSAPGGYEQYF. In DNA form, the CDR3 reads TGTGCCAGCAGCGCTCCAGGAGGGTACGAGCAGTACTTC.

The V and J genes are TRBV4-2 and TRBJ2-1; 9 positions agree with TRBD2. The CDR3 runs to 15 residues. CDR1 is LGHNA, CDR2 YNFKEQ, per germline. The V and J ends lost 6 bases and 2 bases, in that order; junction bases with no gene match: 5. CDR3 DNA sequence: TGTGCCAGCAGACGGAGCGGGAGGACCTACAATGAGCAGTTCTTC. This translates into CASRRSGRTYNEQFF.

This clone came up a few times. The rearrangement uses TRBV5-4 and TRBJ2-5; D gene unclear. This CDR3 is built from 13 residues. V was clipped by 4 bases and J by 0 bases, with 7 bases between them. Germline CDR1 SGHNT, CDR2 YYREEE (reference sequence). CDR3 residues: CASSPRDQETQYF. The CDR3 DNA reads TGTGCCAGCAGCCCCCGGGACCAAGAGACCCAGTACTTC.

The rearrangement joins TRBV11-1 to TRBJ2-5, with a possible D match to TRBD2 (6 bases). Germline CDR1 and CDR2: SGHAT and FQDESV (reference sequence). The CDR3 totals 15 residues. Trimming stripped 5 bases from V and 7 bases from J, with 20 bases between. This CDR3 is CASSKTSSVSGTQYF. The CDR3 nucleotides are TGTGCCAGCAGCAAGACTAGTTCGGTTTCCGGGACCCAGTACTTC.

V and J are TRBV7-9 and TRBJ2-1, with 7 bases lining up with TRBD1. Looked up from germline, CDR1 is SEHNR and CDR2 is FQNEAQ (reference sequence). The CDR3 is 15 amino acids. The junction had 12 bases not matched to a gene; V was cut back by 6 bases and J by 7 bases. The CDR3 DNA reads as TGTGCCAGCAGTCGTCCGGGACAGCTTACAAATGAGCAGTTCTTC. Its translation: CASSRPGQLTNEQFF.

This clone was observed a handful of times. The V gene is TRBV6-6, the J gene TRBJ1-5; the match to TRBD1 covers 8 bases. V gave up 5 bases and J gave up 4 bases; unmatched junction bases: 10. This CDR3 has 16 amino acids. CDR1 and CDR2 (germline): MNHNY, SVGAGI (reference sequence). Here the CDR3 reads CASSPTTGVVNQPQHF. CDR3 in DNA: TGTGCCAGCAGTCCCACGACAGGGGTAGTGAATCAGCCCCAGCATTTT.

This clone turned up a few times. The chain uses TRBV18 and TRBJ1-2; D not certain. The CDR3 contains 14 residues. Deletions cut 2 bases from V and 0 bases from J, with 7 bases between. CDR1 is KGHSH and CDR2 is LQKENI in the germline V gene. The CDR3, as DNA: TGTGCCAGCTCACCAGAGTTTACTAACTATGGCTACACCTTC. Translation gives CASSPEFTNYGYTF.

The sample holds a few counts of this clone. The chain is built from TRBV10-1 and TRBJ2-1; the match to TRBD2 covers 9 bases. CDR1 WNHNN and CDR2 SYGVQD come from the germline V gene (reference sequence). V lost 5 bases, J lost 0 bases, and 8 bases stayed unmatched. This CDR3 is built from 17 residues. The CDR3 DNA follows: TGCGCCAGCAGTCGAGCGGGGGGACCTAGCTCCTACAATGAGCAGTTCTTC. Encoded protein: CASSRAGGPSSYNEQFF.

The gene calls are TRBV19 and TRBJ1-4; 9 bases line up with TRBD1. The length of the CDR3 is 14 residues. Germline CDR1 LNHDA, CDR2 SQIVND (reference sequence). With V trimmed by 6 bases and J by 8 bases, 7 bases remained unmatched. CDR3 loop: CASRVQGASEKLFF. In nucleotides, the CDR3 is TGTGCCAGTAGAGTACAGGGGGCCAGCGAAAAACTGTTTTTT.

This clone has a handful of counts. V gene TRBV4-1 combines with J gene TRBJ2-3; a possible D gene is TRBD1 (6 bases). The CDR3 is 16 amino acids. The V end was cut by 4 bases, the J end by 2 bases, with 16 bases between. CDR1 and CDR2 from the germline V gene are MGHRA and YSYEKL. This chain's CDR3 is CASSLLEQGATDTQYF. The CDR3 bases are TGCGCCAGCAGCCTGCTGGAACAGGGAGCCACAGATACGCAGTATTTT.

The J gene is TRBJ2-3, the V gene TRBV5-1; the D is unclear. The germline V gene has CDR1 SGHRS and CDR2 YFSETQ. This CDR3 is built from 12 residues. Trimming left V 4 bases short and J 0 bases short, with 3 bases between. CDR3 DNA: TGCGCCAGCAGCGTAAGCACAGATACGCAGTATTTT. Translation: CASSVSTDTQYF. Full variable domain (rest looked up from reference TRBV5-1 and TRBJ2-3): KAGVTQTPRYLIKTRGQQVTLSCSPISGHRSVSWYQQTPGQGLQFLFEYFSETQRNKGNFPGRFSGRQFSNSRSEMNVSTLELGDSALYLCASSVSTDTQYFGPGTRLTVL.

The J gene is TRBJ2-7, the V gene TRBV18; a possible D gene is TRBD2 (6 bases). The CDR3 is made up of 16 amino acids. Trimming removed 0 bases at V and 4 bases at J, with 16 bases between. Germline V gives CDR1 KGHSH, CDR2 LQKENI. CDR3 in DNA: TGTGCCAGCTCACCACCCATGGGGAGGAAATCTTACGAGCAGTACTTC. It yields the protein CASSPPMGRKSYEQYF.

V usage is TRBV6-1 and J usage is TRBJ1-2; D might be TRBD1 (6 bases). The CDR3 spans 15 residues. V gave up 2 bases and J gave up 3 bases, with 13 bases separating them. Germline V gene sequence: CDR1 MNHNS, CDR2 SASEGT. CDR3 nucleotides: TGTGCCAGCAGTGAACGGGGGGACACTCACTATGGCTACACCTTC. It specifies CASSERGDTHYGYTF.

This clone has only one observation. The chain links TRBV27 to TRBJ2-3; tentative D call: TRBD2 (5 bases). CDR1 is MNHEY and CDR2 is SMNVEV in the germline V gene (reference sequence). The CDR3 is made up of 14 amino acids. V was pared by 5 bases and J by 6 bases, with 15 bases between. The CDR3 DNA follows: TGTGCCAGCAGTCTCCTAGCAAGCCCCGATACGCAGTATTTT. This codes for CASSLLASPDTQYF.

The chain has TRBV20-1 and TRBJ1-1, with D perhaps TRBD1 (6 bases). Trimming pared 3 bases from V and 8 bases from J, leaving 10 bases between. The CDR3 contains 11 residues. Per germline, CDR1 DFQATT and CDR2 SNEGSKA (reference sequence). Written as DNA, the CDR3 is TGCAGTGCTAGCCCGACAGGAGAAGCTTTCTTT. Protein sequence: CSASPTGEAFF.

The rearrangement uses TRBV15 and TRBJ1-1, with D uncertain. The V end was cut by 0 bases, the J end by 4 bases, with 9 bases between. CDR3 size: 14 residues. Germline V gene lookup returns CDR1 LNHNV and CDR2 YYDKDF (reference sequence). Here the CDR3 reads CATSRDPTSTEAFF. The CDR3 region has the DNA TGTGCCACCAGCAGAGATCCGACAAGCACTGAAGCTTTCTTT.

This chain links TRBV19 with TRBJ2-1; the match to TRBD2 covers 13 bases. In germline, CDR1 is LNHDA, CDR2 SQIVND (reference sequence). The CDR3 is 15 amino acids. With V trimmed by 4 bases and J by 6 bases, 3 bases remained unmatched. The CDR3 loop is CASSTGTSGVNEQFF. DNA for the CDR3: TGTGCCAGTAGTACCGGGACTAGCGGGGTCAATGAGCAGTTCTTC.

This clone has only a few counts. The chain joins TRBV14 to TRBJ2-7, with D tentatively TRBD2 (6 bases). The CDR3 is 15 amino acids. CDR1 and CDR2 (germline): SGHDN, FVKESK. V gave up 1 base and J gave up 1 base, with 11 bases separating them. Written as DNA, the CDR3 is TGTGCCAGCAGCCAAGGGGGGGTAAAATCCTACGAGCAGTACTTC. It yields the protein CASSQGGVKSYEQYF. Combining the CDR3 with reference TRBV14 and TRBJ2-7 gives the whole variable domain EAGVTQFPSHSVIEKGQTVTLRCDPISGHDNLYWYRRVMGKEIKFLLHFVKESKQDESGMPNNRFLAERTGGTYSTLKVQPAELEDSGVYFCASSQGGVKSYEQYFGPGTRLTVT.

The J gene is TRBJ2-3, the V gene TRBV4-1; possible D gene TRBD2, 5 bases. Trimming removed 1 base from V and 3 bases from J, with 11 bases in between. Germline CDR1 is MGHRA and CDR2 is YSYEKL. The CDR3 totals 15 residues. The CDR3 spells CASSQVGVETDTQYF. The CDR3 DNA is TGCGCCAGCAGCCAAGTCGGGGTAGAGACAGATACGCAGTATTTT.

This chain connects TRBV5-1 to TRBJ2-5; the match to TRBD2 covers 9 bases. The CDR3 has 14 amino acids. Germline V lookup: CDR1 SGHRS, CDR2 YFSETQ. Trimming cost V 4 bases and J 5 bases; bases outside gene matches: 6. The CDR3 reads CASSPAGGEETQYF. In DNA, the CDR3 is TGCGCCAGCAGCCCAGCGGGGGGAGAGGAGACCCAGTACTTC. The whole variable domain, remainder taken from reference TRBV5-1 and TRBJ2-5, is KAGVTQTPRYLIKTRGQQVTLSCSPISGHRSVSWYQQTPGQGLQFLFEYFSETQRNKGNFPGRFSGRQFSNSRSEMNVSTLELGDSALYLCASSPAGGEETQYFGPGTRLLVL.

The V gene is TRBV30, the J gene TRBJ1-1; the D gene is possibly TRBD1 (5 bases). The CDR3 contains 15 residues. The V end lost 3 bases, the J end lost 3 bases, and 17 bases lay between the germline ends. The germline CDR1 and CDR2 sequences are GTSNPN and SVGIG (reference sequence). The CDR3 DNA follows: TGTGCCTGGAGGGAGGATCTGGGGGGGGACACTGAAGCTTTCTTT. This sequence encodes CAWREDLGGDTEAFF.

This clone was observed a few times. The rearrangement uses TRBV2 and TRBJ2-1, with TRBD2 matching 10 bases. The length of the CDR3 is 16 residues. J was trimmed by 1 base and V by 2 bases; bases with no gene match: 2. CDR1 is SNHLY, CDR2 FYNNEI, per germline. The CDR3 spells CASSEKGLASYNEQFF. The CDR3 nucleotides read TGTGCCAGCAGTGAAAAGGGACTAGCGTCCTACAATGAGCAGTTCTTC.

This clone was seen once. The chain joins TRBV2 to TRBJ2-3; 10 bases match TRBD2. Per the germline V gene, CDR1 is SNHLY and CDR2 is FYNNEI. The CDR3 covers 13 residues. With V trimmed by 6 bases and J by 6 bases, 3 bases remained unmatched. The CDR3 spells CASRLAGVDTQYF. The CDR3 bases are TGTGCCAGCAGGCTAGCGGGAGTGGATACGCAGTATTTT.

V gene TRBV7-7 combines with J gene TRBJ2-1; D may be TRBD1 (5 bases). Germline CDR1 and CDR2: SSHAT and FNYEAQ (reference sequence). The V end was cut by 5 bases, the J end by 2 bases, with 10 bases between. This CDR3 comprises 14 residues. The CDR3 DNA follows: TGTGCCAGCAGCCAGTCGACAGCCTACAATGAGCAGTTCTTC. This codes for CASSQSTAYNEQFF.

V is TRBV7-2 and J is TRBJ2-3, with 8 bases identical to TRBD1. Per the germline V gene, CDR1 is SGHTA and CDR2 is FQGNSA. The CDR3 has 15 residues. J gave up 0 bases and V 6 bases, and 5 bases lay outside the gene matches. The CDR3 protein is CASRRQGISTDTQYF. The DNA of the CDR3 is TGTGCCAGCAGACGACAGGGGATTAGCACAGATACGCAGTATTTT.

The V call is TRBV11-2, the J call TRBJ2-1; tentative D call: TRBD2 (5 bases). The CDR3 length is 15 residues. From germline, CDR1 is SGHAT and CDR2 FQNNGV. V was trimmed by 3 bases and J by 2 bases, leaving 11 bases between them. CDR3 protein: CASSLRAGPYNEQFF. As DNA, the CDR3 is TGTGCCAGCAGCTTGCGGGCAGGACCCTACAATGAGCAGTTCTTC.

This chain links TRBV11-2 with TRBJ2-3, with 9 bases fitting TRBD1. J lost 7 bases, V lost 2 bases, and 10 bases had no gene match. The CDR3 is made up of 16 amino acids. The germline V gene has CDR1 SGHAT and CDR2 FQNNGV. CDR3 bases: TGTGCCAGCAGCTTATACCGGGACAGGGATGTGAATACGCAGTATTTT. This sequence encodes CASSLYRDRDVNTQYF. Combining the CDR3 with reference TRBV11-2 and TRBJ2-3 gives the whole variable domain EAGVAQSPRYKIIEKRQSVAFWCNPISGHATLYWYQQILGQGPKLLIQFQNNGVVDDSQLPKDRFSAERLKGVDSTLKIQPAKLEDSAVYLCASSLYRDRDVNTQYFGPGTRLTVL.

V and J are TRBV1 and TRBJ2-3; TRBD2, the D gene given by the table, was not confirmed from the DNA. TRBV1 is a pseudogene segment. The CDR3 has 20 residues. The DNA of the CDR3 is TGCACCAGCAGCCAAGTGGCGTTGGGACTAGCGGGGGGGTGCACAGATACGCAGTATTTT. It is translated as CTSSQVALGLAGGCTDTQYF.

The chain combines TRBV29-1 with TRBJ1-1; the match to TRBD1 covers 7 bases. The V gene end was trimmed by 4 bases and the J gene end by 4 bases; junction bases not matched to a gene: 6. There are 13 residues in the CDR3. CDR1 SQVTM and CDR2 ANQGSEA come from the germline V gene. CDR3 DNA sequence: TGCAGCGTTGGACAGGGCGCGGGCACTGAAGCTTTCTTT. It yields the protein CSVGQGAGTEAFF.

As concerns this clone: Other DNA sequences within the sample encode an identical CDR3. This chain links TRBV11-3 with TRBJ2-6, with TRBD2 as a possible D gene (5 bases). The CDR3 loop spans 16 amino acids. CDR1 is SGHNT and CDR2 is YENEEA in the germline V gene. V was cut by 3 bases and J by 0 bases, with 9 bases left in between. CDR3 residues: CASSLGGSSGANVLTF. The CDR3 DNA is TGTGCCAGCAGCTTGGGTGGGAGCTCTGGGGCCAACGTCCTGACTTTC.

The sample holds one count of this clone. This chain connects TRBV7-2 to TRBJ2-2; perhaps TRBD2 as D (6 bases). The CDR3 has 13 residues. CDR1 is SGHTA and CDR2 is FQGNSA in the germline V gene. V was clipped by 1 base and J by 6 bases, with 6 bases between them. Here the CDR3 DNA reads TGTGCCAGCAGCTTAGGGGGGGCCGGGGAGCTGTTTTTT. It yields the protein CASSLGGAGELFF.